This T cell receptor beta chain is drawn from a study of blood T cell repertoires in COVID-19. Study as a whole: Samples came from the United States, Italy and Spain, spanning acute and convalescent COVID-19. Sample material is recorded as cDNA or gDNA derived from T cells, B-cell-depleted T cells, or PBMCs.

How the authors handled the data: Reference gene primer amplification in the assay estimated nucleated cell counts. Clones were read by immunoSEQ multiplex PCR, and TCRdb kept only the in-frame ones, dropping some. Clone size and the V and J calls come from that table; the DNA yielded D and trimming. The table includes 250,000 to 350,000 clones, around 83% detected once. The sequenced sample was peripheral blood. This receptor was identified in a woman between 45 and 60 years old with acute or convalescent COVID-19.

The CDR3 here is CASSRGLESEQFF. Written as DNA, the CDR3 is TGTGCCAGCAGTCGTGGACTAGAATCCGAGCAGTTCTTC. The chain links TRBV12-3 or TRBV12-4 to TRBJ2-1; 7 nucleotides align to TRBD2. J was trimmed by 10 bases and V by 5 bases; bases with no gene match: 8. The CDR3 totals 13 residues.